This T cell receptor beta chain was sequenced in a study of blood T cells in healthy people across ages. Study-wide findings and caveats: A roughly linear fall in TCR beta diversity per million T cells was seen with increasing age. Changes seen in expanded clonotypes were possibly confounded by donor CMV status left unknown.

Each donor supplied roughly 9 milliliters of peripheral blood. The junction had 8 bases not matched to a gene; V was cut back by 4 bases and J by 4 bases. Germline V gives CDR1 SGHAT, CDR2 FQNNGV. There are 16 residues in the CDR3. With regard to this clonotype: Its antigen is as yet unknown.

Using a J-beta primer mix together with a sample-barcoded 5' primer, a second PCR was run for roughly 6 to 11 cycles. TCRdb used MiXCR to reprocess the 5' RACE reads, holding one entry per CDR3 protein. The sample consists of hundreds of thousands of distinct CDR3 sequences, around 32% of them appearing once. The J gene is TRBJ2-2, the V gene TRBV11-2; TRBD1 aligns across 8 bases. Sequencing was carried out using blood. This receptor was identified in an elderly woman in good health. The CDR3 sequence is CASSSMDREGTGELFF. The CDR3 nucleotides read TGTGCCAGCAGCTCCATGGACAGGGAAGGCACCGGGGAGCTGTTTTTT.